The 22 T cell receptor beta chains in this list originate from one sample, sequenced in a study of cytomegalovirus exposure and HLA in healthy donors. Use of 60 Vbeta and 13 Jbeta primers characterized the PCR. Generated by immunoSEQ multiplex PCR, the TCRdb table keeps only in-frame clones and is missing some. The data hold about 150,000 clones, with more than 55% observed a single time. The sequenced material came from PBMCs. The receptors shown here come from a woman aged 55-69 years in good health and CMV-seronegative.

This clone was seen a handful of times. V is TRBV7-2 and J is TRBJ2-2, with D maybe TRBD1 (6 bases). Per germline, CDR1 SGHTA and CDR2 FQGNSA. This CDR3 region has 16 residues. V lost 2 bases and J lost 0, with 10 bases in between. CDR3 in DNA: TGTGCCAGCAGCTTATATGGGACAACGAACACCGGGGAGCTGTTTTTT. Protein: CASSLYGTTNTGELFF.

This rearrangement joins TRBV6-1 to TRBJ1-1; weak D call: TRBD1 (6 bases). V lost 2 bases and J lost 1, with 11 bases in between. Germline CDR1 and CDR2: MNHNS and SASEGT. The CDR3 has 15 amino acids. This CDR3 is CASSEFIRGNTEAFF. CDR3 bases: TGTGCCAGCAGTGAATTCATCAGGGGGAACACTGAAGCTTTCTTT.

J is TRBJ1-2 and V is TRBV14, with 8 positions matching TRBD1. Germline values: CDR1 SGHDN, CDR2 FVKESK. The CDR3 has 15 amino acids. With V trimmed by 2 bases and J by 8 bases, 10 bases remained unmatched. CDR3 nucleotides: TGTGCCAGCAGCCAACCCGGGACAGGCCTAGGGGGCTACACCTTC. This encodes CASSQPGTGLGGYTF.

This clone showed up just once. Here the CDR3 DNA reads TGTGCCACCAGCAGAGACTCCCCTCGGGAAAAACTGTTTTTT. Amino acid sequence: CATSRDSPREKLFF. The genes are TRBV15 and TRBJ1-4; D ambiguous. V was shortened by 0 bases and J by 8 bases, with 10 bases between the two germline ends. The CDR3 has 14 amino acids. CDR1 is LNHNV, CDR2 YYDKDF, per germline (reference sequence).

The rearrangement joins TRBV9 to TRBJ1-2; perhaps TRBD1 as D (5 bases). The CDR3 sequence is 14 residues long. V was clipped by 3 bases and J by 6 bases, with 15 bases between them. Germline V gene sequence: CDR1 SGDLS, CDR2 YYNGEE. DNA for the CDR3: TGTGCCAGCAGCGCGCAGGGTCCTGGGGATGGCTACACCTTC. Translating gives CASSAQGPGDGYTF.

The CDR3 DNA reads TGTGCCAGCAGCGTCCGCGGGTCTGGCGACGAGCAGTACTTC. Protein: CASSVRGSGDEQYF. The J gene is TRBJ2-7, the V gene TRBV9; maybe TRBD2 (5 bases). Germline loops: CDR1 SGDLS, CDR2 YYNGEE. V shed 2 bases and J shed 5 bases, with 14 bases lying between them. The CDR3 totals 14 residues.

This clone was observed a handful of times. The chain combines TRBV6-4 with TRBJ2-3; 7 positions agree with TRBD2. The CDR3 is made up of 15 amino acids. Germline assignment: CDR1 MRHNA and CDR2 SNTAGT. The V segment lost 0 bases and the J segment 0 bases; nucleotides outside the gene matches: 0. The CDR3 nucleotides are TGTGCCAGCAGTGACTCGGGAGGGAGCACAGATACGCAGTATTTT. Translated: CASSDSGGSTDTQYF.

The V call is TRBV15, the J call TRBJ2-5; D might be TRBD2 (7 bases). The V end lost 1 base, the J end lost 1 base, and 10 bases lay between the germline ends. Germline lookup yields CDR1 LNHNV and CDR2 YYDKDF (reference sequence). The CDR3 has 15 amino acids. This chain's CDR3 is CATSRGEGGQETQYF. CDR3 nucleotide sequence: TGTGCCACCAGCAGAGGGGAGGGGGGCCAAGAGACCCAGTACTTC.

V gene TRBV29-1 combines with J gene TRBJ1-3, with D maybe TRBD1 (6 bases). Trimming took off 6 bases at V and 0 bases at J, with 6 bases between the two ends. CDR1 and CDR2 (germline): SQVTM, ANQGSEA. This CDR3 region has 12 residues. Here the CDR3 reads CSVGHSGNTIYF. The CDR3 coding sequence is TGCAGCGTGGGACACTCTGGAAACACCATATATTTT.

This rearrangement joins TRBV28 to TRBJ1-4; TRBD1 aligns across 7 bases. Germline assignment: CDR1 MDHEN and CDR2 SYDVKM. Trimming took 5 bases from V and 7 from J; bases not matched to a gene: 10. The CDR3 has 15 residues. Written as DNA, the CDR3 is TGTGCCAGCAGTCCCATGGCAGGGGGTAGTGAAAAACTGTTTTTT. Translated, it gives CASSPMAGGSEKLFF.

The rearrangement joins TRBV6-5 to TRBJ2-2; 8 bases are a match to TRBD1. Germline V lookup: CDR1 MNHEY, CDR2 SVGAGI. V was pared by 6 bases and J by 7 bases, with 10 bases of the junction left unmatched. The CDR3 is 15 amino acids. The CDR3 here is CASRSLGQGSGELFF. The CDR3 region has the DNA TGTGCCAGCAGATCACTAGGACAGGGTAGCGGGGAGCTGTTTTTT.

The chain carries TRBV7-2 and TRBJ2-7; possible D gene TRBD1, 6 bases. The V and J ends lost 5 bases and 3 bases respectively, with 20 bases between them. Germline-derived CDR1 and CDR2 are SGHTA and FQGNSA. CDR3 length equals 16 residues. The CDR3 sequence is CASSPRDTYRDYEQYF. The CDR3 coding sequence is TGTGCCAGCAGCCCCCGGGACACCTATCGGGACTACGAGCAGTACTTC.

V and J are TRBV27 and TRBJ1-6; 7 positions match TRBD1. V lost 7 bases, J lost 7 bases, and 4 bases stayed unmatched. Germline V lookup: CDR1 MNHEY, CDR2 SMNVEV (reference sequence). The CDR3 is 13 amino acids. The CDR3 loop is CASKAGGNSPLHF. The CDR3 DNA follows: TGTGCCAGCAAGGCAGGGGGAAATTCACCCCTCCACTTT.

The chain employs TRBV19 and TRBJ1-2, with 7 positions matching TRBD1. This CDR3 comprises 14 residues. The trim removed 6 bases at V and 1 base at J, leaving 5 bases unmatched. The germline V gene has CDR1 LNHDA and CDR2 SQIVND (reference sequence). The CDR3 coding sequence is TGTGCCAGTAGGGGGACAGATTTTAACTATGGCTACACCTTC. Protein: CASRGTDFNYGYTF.

This clone was seen a few times. CDR3 residues: CASSKGQGLDEQYF. The CDR3 DNA follows: TGTGCCAGCAGCAAAGGACAGGGGCTCGACGAGCAGTACTTC. The chain combines TRBV5-8 with TRBJ2-7; 9 positions match TRBD1. The trim removed 4 bases at V and 5 bases at J, leaving 7 bases unmatched. Germline V lookup: CDR1 SGHTS, CDR2 YDEGEE. The CDR3 sequence is 14 residues long.

V gene TRBV7-2 combines with J gene TRBJ2-1, with 10 bases that match TRBD2. Germline CDR1 reads SGHTA; CDR2 reads FQGNSA. This CDR3 contains 17 residues. Losses at the gene ends were 5 bases for V and 2 bases for J; bases not matched to a gene: 9. As DNA, the CDR3 is TGTGCCAGCAGCCAAGGGTTAGCGGGAGGAGCCTACAATGAGCAGTTCTTC. It translates to CASSQGLAGGAYNEQFF.

The rearrangement joins TRBV6-1 to TRBJ2-7; 9 bases are a match to TRBD2. The CDR3 totals 13 residues. Germline CDR1 reads MNHNS; CDR2 reads SASEGT. The trim removed 6 bases at V and 7 bases at J, leaving 7 bases unmatched. DNA for the CDR3: TGTGCCAGCAGAGCTAATAGCGGGAGAGAGCAGTACTTC. This encodes CASRANSGREQYF.

The V call is TRBV10-3, the J call TRBJ2-2; TRBD2 matches at 8 bases. The germline V gene has CDR1 ENHRY and CDR2 SYGVKD. Losses at the gene ends were 4 bases for V and 2 bases for J; bases not matched to a gene: 9. The CDR3 totals 17 residues. The CDR3 reads CAISGITAGANTGELFF. CDR3 nucleotide sequence: TGTGCCATCAGTGGGATAACAGCGGGAGCCAACACCGGGGAGCTGTTTTTT.

This chain uses TRBV28 with TRBJ2-2; TRBD1 might be the D (5 bases). The germline V gene has CDR1 MDHEN and CDR2 SYDVKM. The CDR3 spans 17 residues. Trimming removed 4 bases from V and 4 bases from J, with 19 bases in between. The CDR3 spells CASSSPQGLMGTGELFF. CDR3 bases: TGTGCCAGCAGTTCCCCTCAGGGCCTAATGGGCACCGGGGAGCTGTTTTTT.

V is TRBV5-1 and J is TRBJ1-2; a possible D gene is TRBD1 (6 bases). Trimming pared 4 bases from V and 4 bases from J, leaving 14 bases between. The CDR3 runs 14 residues. CDR1 and CDR2 (germline): SGHRS, YFSETQ. The CDR3 loop reads CASSQGTIRYGYTF. The DNA of the CDR3 is TGCGCCAGCAGCCAAGGGACAATTCGCTATGGCTACACCTTC.

This clone appeared a few times. This chain joins TRBV6-1 and TRBJ2-7; 7 bases line up with TRBD1. This CDR3 spans 13 amino acids. CDR1 and CDR2 from the germline V gene are MNHNS and SASEGT. Trimming took 6 bases from V and 3 from J; bases not matched to a gene: 5. In nucleotides, the CDR3 is TGTGCCAGCAGGGAGACAGGGAACTACGAGCAGTACTTC. This codes for CASRETGNYEQYF.

This clone was counted a single time. The chain couples TRBV19 to TRBJ1-3, with a weak D call TRBD1 (5 bases). Trimming cost V 1 base and J 2 bases, with 9 bases left between them. Germline CDR1 and CDR2: LNHDA and SQIVND (reference sequence). There are 15 residues in the CDR3. This CDR3 is CASSIGSRAGNTIYF. CDR3 bases: TGTGCCAGTAGTATAGGAAGCAGGGCTGGAAACACCATATATTTT.